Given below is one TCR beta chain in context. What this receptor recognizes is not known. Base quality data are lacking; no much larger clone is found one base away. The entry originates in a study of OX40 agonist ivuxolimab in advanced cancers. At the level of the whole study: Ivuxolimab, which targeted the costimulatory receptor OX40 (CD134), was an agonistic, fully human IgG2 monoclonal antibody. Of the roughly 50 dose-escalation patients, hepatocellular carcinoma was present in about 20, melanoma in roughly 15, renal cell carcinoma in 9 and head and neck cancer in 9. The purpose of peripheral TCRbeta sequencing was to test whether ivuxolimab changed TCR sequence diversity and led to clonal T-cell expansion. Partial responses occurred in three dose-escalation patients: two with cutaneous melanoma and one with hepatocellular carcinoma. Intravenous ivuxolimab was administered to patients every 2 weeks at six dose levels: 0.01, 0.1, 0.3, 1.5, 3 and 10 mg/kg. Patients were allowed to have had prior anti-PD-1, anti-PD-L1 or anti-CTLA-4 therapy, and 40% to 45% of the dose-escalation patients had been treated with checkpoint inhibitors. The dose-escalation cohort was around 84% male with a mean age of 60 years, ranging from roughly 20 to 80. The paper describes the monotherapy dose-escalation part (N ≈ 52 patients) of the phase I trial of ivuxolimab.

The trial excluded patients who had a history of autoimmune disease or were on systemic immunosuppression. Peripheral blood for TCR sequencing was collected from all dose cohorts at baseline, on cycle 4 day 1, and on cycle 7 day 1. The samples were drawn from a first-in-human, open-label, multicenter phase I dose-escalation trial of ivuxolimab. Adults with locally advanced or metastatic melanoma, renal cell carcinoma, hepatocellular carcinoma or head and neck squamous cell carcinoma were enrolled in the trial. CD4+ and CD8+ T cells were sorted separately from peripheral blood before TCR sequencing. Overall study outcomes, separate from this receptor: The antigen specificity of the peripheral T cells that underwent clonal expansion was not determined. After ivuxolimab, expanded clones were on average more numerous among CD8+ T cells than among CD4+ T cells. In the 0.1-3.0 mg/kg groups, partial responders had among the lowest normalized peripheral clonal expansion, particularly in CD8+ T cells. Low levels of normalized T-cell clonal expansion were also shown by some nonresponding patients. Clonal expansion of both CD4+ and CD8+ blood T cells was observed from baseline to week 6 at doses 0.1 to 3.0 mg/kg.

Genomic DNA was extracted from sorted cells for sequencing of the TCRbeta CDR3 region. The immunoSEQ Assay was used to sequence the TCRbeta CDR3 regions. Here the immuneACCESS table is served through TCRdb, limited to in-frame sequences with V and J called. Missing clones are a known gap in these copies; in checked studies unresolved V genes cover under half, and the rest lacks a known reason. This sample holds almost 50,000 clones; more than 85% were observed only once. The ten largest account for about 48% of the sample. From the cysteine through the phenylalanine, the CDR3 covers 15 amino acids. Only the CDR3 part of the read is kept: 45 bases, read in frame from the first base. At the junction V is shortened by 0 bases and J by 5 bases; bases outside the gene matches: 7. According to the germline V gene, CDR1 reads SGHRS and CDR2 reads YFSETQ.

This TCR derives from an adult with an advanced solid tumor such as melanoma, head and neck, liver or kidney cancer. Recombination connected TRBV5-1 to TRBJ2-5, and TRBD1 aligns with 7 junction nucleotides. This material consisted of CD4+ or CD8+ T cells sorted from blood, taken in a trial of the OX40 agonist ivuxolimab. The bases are TGCGCCAGCAGCTTGGGGTTTGACAGGGTGGAGACCCAGTACTTC. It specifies CASSLGFDRVETQYF.